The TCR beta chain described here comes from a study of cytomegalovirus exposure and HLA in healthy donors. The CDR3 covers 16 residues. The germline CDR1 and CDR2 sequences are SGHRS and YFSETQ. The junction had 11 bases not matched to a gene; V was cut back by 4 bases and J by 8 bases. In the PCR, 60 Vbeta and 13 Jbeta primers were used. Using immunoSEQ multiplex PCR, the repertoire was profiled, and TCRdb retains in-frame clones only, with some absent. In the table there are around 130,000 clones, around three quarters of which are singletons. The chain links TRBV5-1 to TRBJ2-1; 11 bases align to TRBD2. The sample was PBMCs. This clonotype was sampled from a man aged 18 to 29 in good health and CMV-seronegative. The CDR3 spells CASSRLAGTRVDEQFF. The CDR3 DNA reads TGCGCCAGCAGCCGACTAGCGGGAACACGTGTCGATGAGCAGTTCTTC.